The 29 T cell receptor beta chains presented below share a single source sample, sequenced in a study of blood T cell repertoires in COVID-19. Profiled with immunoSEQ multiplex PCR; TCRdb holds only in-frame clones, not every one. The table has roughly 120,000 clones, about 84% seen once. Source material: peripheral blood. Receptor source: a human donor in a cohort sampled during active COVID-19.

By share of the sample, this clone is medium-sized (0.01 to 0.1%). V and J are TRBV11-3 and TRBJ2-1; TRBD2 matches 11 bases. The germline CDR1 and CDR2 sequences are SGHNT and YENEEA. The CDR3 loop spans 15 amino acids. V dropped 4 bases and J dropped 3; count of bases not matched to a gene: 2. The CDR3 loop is CASSSGTSGYNEQFF. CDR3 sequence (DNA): TGTGCCAGCAGCTCCGGGACTAGCGGCTACAATGAGCAGTTCTTC.

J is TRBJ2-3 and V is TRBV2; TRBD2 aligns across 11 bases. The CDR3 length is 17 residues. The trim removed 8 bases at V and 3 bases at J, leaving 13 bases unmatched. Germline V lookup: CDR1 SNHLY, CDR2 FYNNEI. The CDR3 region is CASWGSGRASPTDTQYF. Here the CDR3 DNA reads TGTGCCAGCTGGGGTAGCGGGAGGGCCAGCCCGACAGATACGCAGTATTTT.

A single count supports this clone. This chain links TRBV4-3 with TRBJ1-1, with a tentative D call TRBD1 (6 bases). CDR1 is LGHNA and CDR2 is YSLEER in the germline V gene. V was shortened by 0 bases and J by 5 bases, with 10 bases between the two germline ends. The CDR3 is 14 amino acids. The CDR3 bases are TGCGCCAGCAGCCAAGACAGGGGTCTAACTGAAGCTTTCTTT. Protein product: CASSQDRGLTEAFF.

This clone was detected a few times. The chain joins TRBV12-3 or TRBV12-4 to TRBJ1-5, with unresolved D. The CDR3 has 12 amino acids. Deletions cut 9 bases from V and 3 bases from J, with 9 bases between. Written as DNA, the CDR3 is TGTGCCAGTCAGTATTTCAATCAGCCCCAGCATTTT. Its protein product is CASQYFNQPQHF.

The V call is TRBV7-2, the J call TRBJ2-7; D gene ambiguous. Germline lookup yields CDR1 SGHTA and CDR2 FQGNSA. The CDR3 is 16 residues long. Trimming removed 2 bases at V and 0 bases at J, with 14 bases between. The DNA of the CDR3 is TGTGCCAGCAGCTTATTAGTCTCCGGGTCCTCCTACGAGCAGTACTTC. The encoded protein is CASSLLVSGSSYEQYF.

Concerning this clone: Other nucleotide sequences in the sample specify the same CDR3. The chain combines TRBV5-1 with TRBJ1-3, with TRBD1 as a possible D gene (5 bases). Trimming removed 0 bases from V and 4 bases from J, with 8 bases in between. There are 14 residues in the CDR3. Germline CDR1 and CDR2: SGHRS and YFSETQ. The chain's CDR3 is CASSLVGAGNTIYF. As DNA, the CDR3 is TGCGCCAGCAGCTTGGTTGGGGCGGGAAACACCATATATTTT.

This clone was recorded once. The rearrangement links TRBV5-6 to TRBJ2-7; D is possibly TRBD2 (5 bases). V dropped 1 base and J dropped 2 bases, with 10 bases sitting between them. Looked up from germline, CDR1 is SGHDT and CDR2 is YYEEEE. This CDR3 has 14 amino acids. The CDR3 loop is CASSLTRAAYEQYF. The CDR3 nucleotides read TGTGCCAGCAGCTTGACGCGGGCGGCCTACGAGCAGTACTTC.

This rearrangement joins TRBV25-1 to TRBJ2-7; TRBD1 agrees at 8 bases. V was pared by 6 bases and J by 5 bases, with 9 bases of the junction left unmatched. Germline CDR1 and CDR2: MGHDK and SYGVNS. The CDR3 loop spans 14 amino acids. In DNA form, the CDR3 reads TGTGCCAGCAGCCGGAGAGGACAGGGCCACGAGCAGTACTTC. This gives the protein CASSRRGQGHEQYF.

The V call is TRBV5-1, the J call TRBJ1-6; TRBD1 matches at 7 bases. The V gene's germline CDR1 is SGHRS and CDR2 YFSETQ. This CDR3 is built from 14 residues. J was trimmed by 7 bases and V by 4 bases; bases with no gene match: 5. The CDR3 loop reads CASSLGTVNSPLHF. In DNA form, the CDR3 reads TGCGCCAGCAGCCTCGGGACAGTAAATTCACCCCTCCACTTT.

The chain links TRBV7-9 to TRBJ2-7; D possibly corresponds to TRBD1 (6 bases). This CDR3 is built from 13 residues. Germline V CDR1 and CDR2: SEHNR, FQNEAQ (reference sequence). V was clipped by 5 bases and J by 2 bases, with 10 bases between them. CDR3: CASSPRQAYEQYF. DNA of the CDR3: TGTGCCAGCAGCCCAAGACAGGCCTACGAGCAGTACTTC.

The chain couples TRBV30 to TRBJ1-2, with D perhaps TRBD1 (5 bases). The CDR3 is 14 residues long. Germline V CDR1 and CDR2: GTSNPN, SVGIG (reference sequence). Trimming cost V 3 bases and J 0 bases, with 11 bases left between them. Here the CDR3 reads CAWSRGGTNYGYTF. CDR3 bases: TGTGCCTGGAGCCGGGGGGGTACTAACTATGGCTACACCTTC.

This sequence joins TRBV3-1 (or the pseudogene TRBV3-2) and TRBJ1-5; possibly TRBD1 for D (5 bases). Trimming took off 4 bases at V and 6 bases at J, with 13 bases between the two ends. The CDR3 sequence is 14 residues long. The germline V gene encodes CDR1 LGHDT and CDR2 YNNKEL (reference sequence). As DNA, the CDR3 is TGTGCCAGCAGCCCACAGGTGTCAGGTCAGCCCCAGCATTTT. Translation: CASSPQVSGQPQHF.

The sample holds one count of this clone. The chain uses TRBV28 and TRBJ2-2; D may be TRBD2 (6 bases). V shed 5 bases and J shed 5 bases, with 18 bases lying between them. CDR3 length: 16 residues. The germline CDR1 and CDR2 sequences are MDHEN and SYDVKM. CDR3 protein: CASSLGGGRRTGELFF. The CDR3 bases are TGTGCCAGCAGTCTCGGGGGAGGACGGCGGACCGGGGAGCTGTTTTTT.

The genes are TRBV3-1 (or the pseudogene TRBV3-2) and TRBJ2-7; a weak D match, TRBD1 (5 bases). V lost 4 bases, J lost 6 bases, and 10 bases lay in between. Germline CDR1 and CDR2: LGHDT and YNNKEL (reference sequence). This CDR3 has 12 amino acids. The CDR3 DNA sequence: TGTGCCAGCAGCCCGGACACCCCCGAGCAGTACTTC. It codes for CASSPDTPEQYF.

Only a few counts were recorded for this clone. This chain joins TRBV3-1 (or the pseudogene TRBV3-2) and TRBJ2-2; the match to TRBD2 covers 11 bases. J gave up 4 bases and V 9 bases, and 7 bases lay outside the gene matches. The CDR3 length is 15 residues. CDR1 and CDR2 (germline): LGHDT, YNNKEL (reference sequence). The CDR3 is CASLTSGIGTGELFF. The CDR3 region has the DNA TGTGCCAGTCTGACTAGCGGGATTGGCACCGGGGAGCTGTTTTTT.

The CDR3 reads CAVRGIGNQPQHF. CDR3 sequence (DNA): TGTGCAGTTAGGGGAATTGGCAATCAGCCCCAGCATTTT. The V call is TRBV19, the J call TRBJ1-5; D might be TRBD1 (5 bases). Germline V lookup: CDR1 LNHDA, CDR2 SQIVND (reference sequence). The CDR3 totals 13 residues.

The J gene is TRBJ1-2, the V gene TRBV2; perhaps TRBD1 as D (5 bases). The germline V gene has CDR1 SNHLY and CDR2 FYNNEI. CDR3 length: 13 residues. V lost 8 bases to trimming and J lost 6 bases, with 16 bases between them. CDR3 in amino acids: CASGFRQGDGYTF. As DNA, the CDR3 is TGTGCCAGCGGTTTTCGGCAGGGCGATGGCTACACCTTC.

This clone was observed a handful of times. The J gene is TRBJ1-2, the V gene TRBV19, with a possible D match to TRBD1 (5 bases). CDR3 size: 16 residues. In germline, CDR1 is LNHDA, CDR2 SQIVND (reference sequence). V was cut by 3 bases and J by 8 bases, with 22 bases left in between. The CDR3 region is CASSIYLAGRMGGYTF. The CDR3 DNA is TGTGCCAGTAGTATCTATCTAGCGGGACGGATGGGGGGCTACACCTTC.

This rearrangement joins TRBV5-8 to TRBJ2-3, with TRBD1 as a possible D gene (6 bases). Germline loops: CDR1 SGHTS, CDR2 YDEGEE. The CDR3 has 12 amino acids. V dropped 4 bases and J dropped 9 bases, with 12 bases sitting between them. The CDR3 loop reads CASSKDSPTQYF. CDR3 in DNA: TGTGCCAGCAGCAAGGACAGTCCGACGCAGTATTTT. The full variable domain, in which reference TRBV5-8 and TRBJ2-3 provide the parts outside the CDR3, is EAGVTQSPTHLIKTRGQQATLRCSPISGHTSVYWYQQALGLGLQFLLWYDEGEERNRGNFPPRFSGRQFPNYSSELNVNALELEDSALYLCASSKDSPTQYFGPGTRLTVL.

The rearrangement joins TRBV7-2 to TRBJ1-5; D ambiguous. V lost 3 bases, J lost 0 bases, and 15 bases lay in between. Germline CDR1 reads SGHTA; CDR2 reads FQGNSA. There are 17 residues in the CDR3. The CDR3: CASSFTSTPYSNQPQHF. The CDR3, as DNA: TGTGCCAGCAGCTTTACCTCGACACCGTATAGCAATCAGCCCCAGCATTTT.

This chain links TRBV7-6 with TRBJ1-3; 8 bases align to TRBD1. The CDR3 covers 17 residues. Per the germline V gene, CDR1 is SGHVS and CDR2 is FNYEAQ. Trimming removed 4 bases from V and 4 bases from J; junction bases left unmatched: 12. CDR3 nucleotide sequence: TGTGCCAGCAGCTCGCTTATCAGGGGGCAATCGGGAAACACCATATATTTT. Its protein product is CASSSLIRGQSGNTIYF.

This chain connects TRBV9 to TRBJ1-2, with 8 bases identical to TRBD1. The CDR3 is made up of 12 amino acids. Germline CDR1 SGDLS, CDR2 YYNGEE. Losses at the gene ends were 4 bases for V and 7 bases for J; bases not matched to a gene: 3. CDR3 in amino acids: CASSSQGVGYTF. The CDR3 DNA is TGTGCCAGCAGCTCACAGGGGGTTGGCTACACCTTC. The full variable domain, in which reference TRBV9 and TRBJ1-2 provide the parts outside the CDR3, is DSGVTQTPKHLITATGQRVTLRCSPRSGDLSVYWYQQSLDQGLQFLIQYYNGEERAKGNILERFSAQQFPDLHSELNLSSLELGDSALYFCASSSQGVGYTFGSGTRLTVV.

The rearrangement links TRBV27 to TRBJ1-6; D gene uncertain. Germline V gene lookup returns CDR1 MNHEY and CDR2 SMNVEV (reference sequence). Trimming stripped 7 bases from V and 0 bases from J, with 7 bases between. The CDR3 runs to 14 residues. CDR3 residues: CASKESSYNSPLHF. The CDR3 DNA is TGTGCCAGCAAAGAGAGCTCCTATAATTCACCCCTCCACTTT.

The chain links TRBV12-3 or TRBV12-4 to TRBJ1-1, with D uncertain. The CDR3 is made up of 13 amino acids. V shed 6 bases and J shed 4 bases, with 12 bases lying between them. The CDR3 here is CASSQSRGTEAFF. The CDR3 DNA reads TGTGCCAGCAGCCAAAGCCGGGGCACTGAAGCTTTCTTT.

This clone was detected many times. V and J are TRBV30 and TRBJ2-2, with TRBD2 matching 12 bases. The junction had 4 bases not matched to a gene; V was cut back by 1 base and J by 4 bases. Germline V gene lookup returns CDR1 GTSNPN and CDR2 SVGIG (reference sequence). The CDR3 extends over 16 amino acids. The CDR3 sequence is CAWSGLAGVATGELFF. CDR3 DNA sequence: TGTGCCTGGAGTGGACTAGCGGGAGTCGCCACCGGGGAGCTGTTTTTT.

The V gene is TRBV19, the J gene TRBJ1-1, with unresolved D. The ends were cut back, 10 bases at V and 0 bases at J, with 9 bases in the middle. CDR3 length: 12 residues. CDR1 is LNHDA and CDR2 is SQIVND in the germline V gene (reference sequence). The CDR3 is CATTAVNTEAFF. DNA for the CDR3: TGTGCCACCACAGCGGTGAACACTGAAGCTTTCTTT.

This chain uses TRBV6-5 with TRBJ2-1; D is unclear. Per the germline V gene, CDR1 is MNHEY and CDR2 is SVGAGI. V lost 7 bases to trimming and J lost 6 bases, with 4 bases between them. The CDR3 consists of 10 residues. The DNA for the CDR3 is TGTGCCAGCACTAGCAATGAGCAGTTCTTC. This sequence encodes CASTSNEQFF.

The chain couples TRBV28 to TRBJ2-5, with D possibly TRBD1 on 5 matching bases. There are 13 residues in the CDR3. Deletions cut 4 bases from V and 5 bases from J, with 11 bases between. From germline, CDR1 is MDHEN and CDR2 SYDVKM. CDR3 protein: CASSSRQRETQYF. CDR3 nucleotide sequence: TGTGCCAGCAGTTCCCGACAGAGGGAGACCCAGTACTTC.

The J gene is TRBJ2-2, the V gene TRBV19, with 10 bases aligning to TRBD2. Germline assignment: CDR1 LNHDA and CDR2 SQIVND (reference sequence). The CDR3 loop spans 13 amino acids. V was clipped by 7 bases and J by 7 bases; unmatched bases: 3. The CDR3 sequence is CASTGLAVGELFF. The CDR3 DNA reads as TGTGCCAGTACCGGACTAGCGGTCGGGGAGCTGTTTTTT.